This is a list of T cell receptor beta chains from one sample in a study of molecular identifiers for immune sequencing clone quantification. TCRdb fed the PCR reads into MiXCR, producing one record per CDR3 protein. The profile shows about 19,000 distinct CDR3 sequences, 20% to 25% of them singletons. The sequenced sample was naive CD8+ T cells from blood, with Jurkat cell RNA spiked in. Receptors were obtained from a human donor in good health. Some libraries in this study had Jurkat cell RNA spiked in. CDR3s include the opening cysteine and the closing phenylalanine or tryptophan. Fields, in order: D gene, V gene, clone size, J gene, CDR3 protein, CDR3 DNA. The D gene is left open where the match is weak. Size tells how often a clone was seen (once, few, many) or the class of an expanded clone, and some rows leave it out.

d_call: NA
v_call: TRBV12-3/TRBV12-4
clone_size: many
j_call: TRBJ2-7
cdr3_aa: CASRTSYKLYEQYF
cdr3_nt: TGTGCCAGCAGAACAAGTTATAAACTCTACGAGCAGTACTTC

d_call: TRBD1
v_call: TRBV29-1
clone_size: NA
j_call: TRBJ2-7
cdr3_aa: CSVLAGTGFYEQYF
cdr3_nt: TGCAGCGTCCTGGCTGGGACAGGATTCTACGAGCAGTACTTC

d_call: NA
v_call: TRBV12-3/TRBV12-4
clone_size: NA
j_call: TRBJ1-2
cdr3_aa: CASSLAGGLGGYTF
cdr3_nt: TGTGCCAGCAGTTTAGCGGGCGGACTTGGTGGCTACACCTTC

d_call: TRBD2
v_call: TRBV9
clone_size: many
j_call: TRBJ2-7
cdr3_aa: CASSVGGSYEQYF
cdr3_nt: TGTGCCAGCAGCGTCGGCGGGAGTTACGAGCAGTACTTC

d_call: TRBD1
v_call: TRBV4-3
clone_size: many
j_call: TRBJ2-5
cdr3_aa: CASSQDLGQLETQYF
cdr3_nt: TGCGCCAGCAGCCAAGACTTGGGACAGCTAGAGACCCAGTACTTC

d_call: NA
v_call: TRBV7-9
clone_size: many
j_call: TRBJ1-4
cdr3_aa: CASSFFTQPEKLFF
cdr3_nt: TGTGCCAGCAGCTTTTTTACCCAGCCGGAAAAACTGTTTTTT

d_call: TRBD2
v_call: TRBV6-5
clone_size: medium-sized
j_call: TRBJ2-7
cdr3_aa: CASSASGSSYEQYF
cdr3_nt: TGTGCCAGCAGTGCTAGCGGGAGCTCCTACGAGCAGTACTTC

d_call: NA
v_call: TRBV12-3/TRBV12-4
clone_size: many
j_call: TRBJ1-1
cdr3_aa: CASSLGPFNTEAFF
cdr3_nt: TGTGCCAGCAGTTTAGGGCCATTCAACACTGAAGCTTTCTTT

d_call: NA
v_call: TRBV4-1
clone_size: few
j_call: TRBJ2-5
cdr3_aa: CASSQENRETQYF
cdr3_nt: TGCGCCAGCAGCCAAGAAAATAGAGAGACCCAGTACTTC

d_call: TRBD1
v_call: TRBV4-3
clone_size: once
j_call: TRBJ1-6
cdr3_aa: CASSSVRQGGAPLHF
cdr3_nt: TGCGCCAGCAGCTCAGTAAGACAGGGTGGGGCACCCCTCCACTTT

d_call: NA
v_call: TRBV24-1
clone_size: medium-sized
j_call: TRBJ2-1
cdr3_aa: CATSGRGSPYNEQFF
cdr3_nt: TGTGCCACCAGTGGCAGGGGCTCTCCCTACAATGAGCAGTTCTTC

d_call: TRBD1
v_call: TRBV9
clone_size: NA
j_call: TRBJ1-2
cdr3_aa: CASSDRQGNYGYTF
cdr3_nt: TGTGCCAGCAGCGATAGACAGGGTAACTATGGCTACACCTTC

d_call: NA
v_call: TRBV7-8
clone_size: many
j_call: TRBJ1-5
cdr3_aa: CASSSVVGWVIQPQHF
cdr3_nt: TGTGCCAGCAGCTCTGTTGTGGGTTGGGTTATCCAGCCCCAGCATTTT

d_call: NA
v_call: TRBV20-1
clone_size: many
j_call: TRBJ2-2
cdr3_aa: CSAREVWQITGELFF
cdr3_nt: TGCAGTGCTCGAGAGGTGTGGCAGATCACCGGGGAGCTGTTTTTT

d_call: NA
v_call: TRBV28
clone_size: few
j_call: TRBJ2-1
cdr3_aa: CASDGGNEQFF
cdr3_nt: TGTGCTAGCGACGGGGGTAATGAGCAGTTCTTC

d_call: NA
v_call: TRBV20-1
clone_size: many
j_call: TRBJ2-7
cdr3_aa: CSASLGPEQYF
cdr3_nt: TGCAGTGCTAGCTTGGGGCCCGAGCAGTACTTC

d_call: NA
v_call: TRBV6-2/TRBV6-3
clone_size: NA
j_call: TRBJ2-7
cdr3_aa: CASEPHGYEQYF
cdr3_nt: TGTGCTTCCGAGCCGCACGGCTACGAGCAGTACTTC

d_call: NA
v_call: TRBV6-5
clone_size: medium-sized
j_call: TRBJ2-2
cdr3_aa: CASRILGHVNTGELFF
cdr3_nt: TGTGCCAGCCGTATCTTGGGACACGTGAACACCGGGGAGCTGTTTTTT

d_call: TRBD1
v_call: TRBV4-3
clone_size: NA
j_call: TRBJ1-1
cdr3_aa: CASSQGQGWTEAFF
cdr3_nt: TGCGCCAGCAGCCAGGGACAGGGGTGGACTGAAGCTTTCTTT

d_call: TRBD1
v_call: TRBV9
clone_size: medium-sized
j_call: TRBJ1-2
cdr3_aa: CASSVSLPPAGQLYGYTF
cdr3_nt: TGTGCCAGCAGCGTAAGTCTCCCCCCGGCGGGACAGTTATATGGCTACACCTTC

d_call: NA
v_call: TRBV2
clone_size: many
j_call: TRBJ2-7
cdr3_aa: CASSEGGGPYEQYF
cdr3_nt: TGTGCCAGCAGTGAAGGTGGCGGACCCTACGAGCAGTACTTC

d_call: NA
v_call: TRBV12-3/TRBV12-4
clone_size: medium-sized
j_call: TRBJ2-1
cdr3_aa: CASSVPYNEQFF
cdr3_nt: TGTGCCAGCAGTGTACCGTACAATGAGCAGTTCTTC

d_call: NA
v_call: TRBV3-1
clone_size: NA
j_call: TRBJ2-7
cdr3_aa: CASSQPRTGRGYEQYF
cdr3_nt: TGTGCCAGCAGCCAACCCCGGACGGGCCGAGGCTACGAGCAGTACTTC

d_call: NA
v_call: TRBV6-1
clone_size: many
j_call: TRBJ2-5
cdr3_aa: CASSGHPETQYF
cdr3_nt: TGTGCCAGCAGTGGGCATCCGGAGACCCAGTACTTC

d_call: NA
v_call: TRBV7-6
clone_size: medium-sized
j_call: TRBJ2-1
cdr3_aa: CASSFTGASSYNEQFF
cdr3_nt: TGTGCCAGCAGCTTCACCGGGGCAAGCTCCTACAATGAGCAGTTCTTC

d_call: TRBD1
v_call: TRBV12-3/TRBV12-4
clone_size: medium-sized
j_call: TRBJ2-1
cdr3_aa: CASRWTGLYNEQFF
cdr3_nt: TGTGCCAGCAGATGGACAGGGCTCTACAATGAGCAGTTCTTC

d_call: TRBD2
v_call: TRBV7-8
clone_size: many
j_call: TRBJ2-3
cdr3_aa: CASSLVAGGTDTQYF
cdr3_nt: TGTGCCAGCAGCTTAGTAGCGGGTGGCACAGATACGCAGTATTTT